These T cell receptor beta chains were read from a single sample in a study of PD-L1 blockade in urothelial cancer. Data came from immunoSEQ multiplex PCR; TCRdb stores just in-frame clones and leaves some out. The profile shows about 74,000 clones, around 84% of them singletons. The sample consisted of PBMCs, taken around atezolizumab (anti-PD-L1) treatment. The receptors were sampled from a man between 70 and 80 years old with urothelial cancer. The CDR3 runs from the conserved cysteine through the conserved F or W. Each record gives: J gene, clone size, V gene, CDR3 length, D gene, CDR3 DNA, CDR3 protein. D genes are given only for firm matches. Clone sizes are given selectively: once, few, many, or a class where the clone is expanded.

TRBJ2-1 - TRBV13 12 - TGTGCCAGCAGCATCACCGGAGGCAGGCAGTTCTTC CASSITGGRQFF
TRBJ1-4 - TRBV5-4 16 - TGTGCCAGCAGCCCCCGGCCAGGGGCGGCAAGGGAAAAACTGTTTTTT CASSPRPGAAREKLFF
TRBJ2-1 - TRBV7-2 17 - TGTGCCAGCAGCCCCTGGCCGGGGAGTTGGGGGCGGAATGAGCAGTTCTTC CASSPWPGSWGRNEQFF
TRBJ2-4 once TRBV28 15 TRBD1 TGTGCCAGCAGGGAGGACAGGGGGTCCTGGGACATTCAGTACTTC CASREDRGSWDIQYF
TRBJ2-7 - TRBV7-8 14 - TGTGCCAGCAGCGCCCGGGACACCCAATACGAGCAGTACTTC CASSARDTQYEQYF
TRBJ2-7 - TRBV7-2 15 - TGTGCCAGCAGCTTATTCATAGCGGCCTCCTACGAGCAGTACTTC CASSLFIAASYEQYF
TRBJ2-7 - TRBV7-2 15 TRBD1 TGTGCCAGCAGCCCCCCGACGGGACAGAGCTACGAGCAGTACTTC CASSPPTGQSYEQYF
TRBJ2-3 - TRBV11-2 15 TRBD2 TGTGCCAGCAGCTTAACTAGCGGGAGGGCAGATACGCAGTATTTT CASSLTSGRADTQYF
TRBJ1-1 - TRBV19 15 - TGTGCCAGTAGTATCCTTGGGGGGGTAAACACTGAAGCTTTCTTT CASSILGGVNTEAFF
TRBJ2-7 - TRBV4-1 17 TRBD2 TGCGCCAGCAGCCCCGGGACTAGCGATCAGAGCTCCTACGAGCAGTACTTC CASSPGTSDQSSYEQYF
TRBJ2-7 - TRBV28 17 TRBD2 TGTGCCAGCAGTTTATGGGGGGGGGATGCGGGAACCTACGAGCAGTACTTC CASSLWGGDAGTYEQYF
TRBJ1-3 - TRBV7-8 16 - TGTGCCAGCAGTCCGATCCTAAGAGGGTCCGGAAACACCATATATTTT CASSPILRGSGNTIYF
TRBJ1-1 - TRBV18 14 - TGTGCCAGCTCGCCAAGGGAGGGTAACACTGAAGCTTTCTTT CASSPREGNTEAFF
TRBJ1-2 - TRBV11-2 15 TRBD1 TGTGCCAGCGGCCTTGTGAGGACAGGGGGCCGCGGCTACACCTTC CASGLVRTGGRGYTF
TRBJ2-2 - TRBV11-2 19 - TGTGCCAGCAGCTTAGAGGACGGTGGGAGCGACCCGAACACCGGGGAGCTGTTTTTT CASSLEDGGSDPNTGELFF
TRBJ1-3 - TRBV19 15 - TGTGCCAGTACCTTAACTTGGGAGGGGATGAACACCATATATTTT CASTLTWEGMNTIYF
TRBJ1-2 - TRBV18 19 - TGTGCCAGCTCACCGATGTCCCCGACTTCCCCTGACAGTATTAGTGGCTACACCTTC CASSPMSPTSPDSISGYTF